These 31 T cell receptor beta chains originate from one sample sequenced in a study of cytomegalovirus exposure and HLA in healthy donors. This PCR relied on a set of 60 Vbeta primers and 13 Jbeta primers. Profiled with immunoSEQ multiplex PCR; TCRdb holds only in-frame clones, not every one. The sample includes approximately 120,000 clones. The sequenced sample was PBMCs. Source of these receptors: a young man in good health and CMV-seronegative.

CDR3 region: CASSVAPGGNTEAFF. In DNA form, the CDR3 reads TGTGCCAGCAGCGTAGCCCCAGGGGGGAACACTGAAGCTTTCTTT. This chain uses TRBV9 with TRBJ1-1; 7 nucleotides agree with TRBD1. This CDR3 has 15 residues. CDR1 and CDR2 from the germline V gene are SGDLS and YYNGEE. The trim removed 0 bases at V and 1 base at J, leaving 3 bases unmatched. Combining the CDR3 with reference TRBV9 and TRBJ1-1 gives the whole variable domain DSGVTQTPKHLITATGQRVTLRCSPRSGDLSVYWYQQSLDQGLQFLIQYYNGEERAKGNILERFSAQQFPDLHSELNLSSLELGDSALYFCASSVAPGGNTEAFFGQGTRLTVV.

The rearrangement links TRBV7-9 to TRBJ2-5; 11 positions match TRBD2. Unmatched junction bases numbered 3, after V lost 5 bases and J lost 4 bases. The CDR3 has 14 residues. Germline CDR1 and CDR2: SEHNR and FQNEAQ (reference sequence). The DNA for the CDR3 is TGTGCCAGCAGCCCAGGACTAGCGGGAGAGACCCAGTACTTC. The encoded protein is CASSPGLAGETQYF.

The V call is TRBV13, the J call TRBJ1-2, with D possibly matching TRBD1 (6 bases). The CDR3 has 14 residues. Trimming cost V 5 bases and J 6 bases, with 16 bases left between them. In germline, CDR1 is PRHDT, CDR2 FYEKMQ (reference sequence). In DNA, the CDR3 is TGTGCCAGCAGCCTTAGGGGGGGGCGCGATGGCTACACCTTC. Translating gives CASSLRGGRDGYTF.

This chain links TRBV7-9 with TRBJ2-5; 7 bases are a match to TRBD2. Trimming cost V 8 bases and J 2 bases; bases outside gene matches: 14. This CDR3 spans 16 amino acids. CDR1 and CDR2 (germline): SEHNR, FQNEAQ (reference sequence). CDR3 sequence: CASVDGGESLQETQYF. For the CDR3, the DNA is TGTGCCAGCGTGGATGGGGGGGAATCATTGCAAGAGACCCAGTACTTC.

The chain carries TRBV7-9 and TRBJ1-5; D possibly corresponds to TRBD1 (5 bases). Between the trimmed V and J ends, which lost 4 bases and 0 bases, there was a span of 16 bases. Germline V gene lookup returns CDR1 SEHNR and CDR2 FQNEAQ (reference sequence). The CDR3 runs 17 residues. CDR3 protein: CASSSSPREYSNQPQHF. In nucleotides, the CDR3 is TGTGCCAGCAGCTCGTCCCCCAGGGAATATAGCAATCAGCCCCAGCATTTT. Together with reference TRBV7-9 and TRBJ1-5, the CDR3 gives the full variable domain: DTGVSQNPRHKITKRGQNVTFRCDPISEHNRLYWYRQTLGQGPEFLTYFQNEAQLEKSRLLSDRFSAERPKGSFSTLEIQRTEQGDSAMYLCASSSSPREYSNQPQHFGDGTRLSIL.

The chain joins TRBV2 to TRBJ1-2, with D tentatively TRBD1 (5 bases). Between the trimmed V and J ends, which lost 8 bases and 7 bases, there was a span of 17 bases. This CDR3 is 13 amino acids long. CDR1 and CDR2 from the germline V gene are SNHLY and FYNNEI. The CDR3 region has the DNA TGTGCCAGCGGGGGGAGTGGAGGGTTTGGCTACACCTTC. Translating it yields CASGGSGGFGYTF.

The chain couples TRBV5-6 to TRBJ1-5; 9 bases match TRBD1. Looked up from germline, CDR1 is SGHDT and CDR2 is YYEEEE. The J segment lost 2 bases and the V segment lost 2 bases, leaving 8 bases of the junction unmatched. The CDR3 spans 17 residues. In DNA, the CDR3 is TGTGCCAGCAGCTTAACAGGGGGCGGTTTGGGCAATCAGCCCCAGCATTTT. It translates to CASSLTGGGLGNQPQHF.

This sequence joins TRBV14 and TRBJ2-1; TRBD2 matches 10 bases. The V gene end was trimmed by 5 bases and the J gene end by 0 bases; junction bases not matched to a gene: 16. This CDR3 is 20 amino acids long. The V gene's germline CDR1 is SGHDN and CDR2 FVKESK. CDR3 DNA: TGTGCCAGCAGCTCGGAGCGGGGGGGTTTATTTTTCAGCTCCTACAATGAGCAGTTCTTC. This gives the protein CASSSERGGLFFSSYNEQFF.

The rearrangement links TRBV19 to TRBJ2-7; D possibly corresponds to TRBD2 (5 bases). With 2 bases removed from V and 6 bases from J, the gap between germline ends came to 5 bases. CDR3 length equals 11 residues. Germline V CDR1 and CDR2: LNHDA, SQIVND (reference sequence). This chain's CDR3 is CASSISGEQYF. CDR3 DNA sequence: TGTGCCAGTAGTATAAGCGGCGAGCAGTACTTC.

Points on this clone: One end of the junction is discordant with germline, which a read error may explain. Other DNA sequences in this specimen translate into the identical CDR3. CDR3: CAWSKDSRPIRGYTF. The CDR3 coding sequence is TGCGCCTGGAGTAAGGACTCGAGACCCATCCGGGGCTACACCTTC. The rearrangement links TRBV30 to TRBJ1-2; D remains unclear. The CDR3 consists of 15 residues. Germline CDR1 reads GTSNPN; CDR2 reads SVGIG (reference sequence).

The chain carries TRBV11-2 and TRBJ2-7; D call uncertain. The germline V and J ends were trimmed by 1 base and 4 bases, with 11 bases remaining between them. The CDR3 extends over 14 amino acids. Per germline, CDR1 SGHAT and CDR2 FQNNGV. The CDR3 DNA follows: TGTGCCAGCAGCTTAGTGGAGATCCGGTACGAGCAGTACTTC. Residues: CASSLVEIRYEQYF.

The rearrangement links TRBV6-4 to TRBJ2-3; TRBD1 matches at 7 bases. Germline trimming cut 2 bases from V and 9 bases from J; bases unmatched to any gene: 5. Germline V CDR1 and CDR2: MRHNA, SNTAGT. The CDR3 totals 13 residues. The CDR3, as DNA: TGTGCCAGCAGTGACGACCCGGGACAGACGCAGTATTTT. Its protein product is CASSDDPGQTQYF.

The chain joins TRBV7-2 to TRBJ1-5, with D hard to call. The CDR3 loop spans 13 amino acids. Germline V gene data show CDR1 as SGHTA and CDR2 as FQGNSA. The V end lost 2 bases, the J end lost 7 bases, and 9 bases lay between the germline ends. CDR3 in amino acids: CASSLFPLQPQHF. CDR3 nucleotides: TGTGCCAGCAGCTTATTCCCCCTACAGCCCCAGCATTTT.

CDR3 sequence reads: CASSLDGEGRDTEAFF. The CDR3 nucleotides read TGTGCCAGCAGCTTAGATGGCGAAGGGAGGGACACTGAAGCTTTCTTT. V is TRBV7-8 and J is TRBJ1-1, with unresolved D. Per germline, CDR1 SGHVS and CDR2 FQNEAQ. The CDR3 spans 16 residues. Trimming cost V 1 base and J 3 bases, with 15 bases left between them.

The chain employs TRBV5-6 and TRBJ1-1; TRBD1 is a possible D gene (5 bases). The germline V gene has CDR1 SGHDT and CDR2 YYEEEE. The V end lost 0 bases, the J end lost 11 bases, and 17 bases lay between the germline ends. The CDR3 length is 14 residues. This CDR3 is CASSLGTFQSGAFF. CDR3 bases: TGTGCCAGCAGCTTGGGGACATTCCAAAGTGGGGCTTTCTTT.

V usage is TRBV5-1 and J usage is TRBJ2-7, with 7 nucleotides matching TRBD2. This CDR3 spans 15 amino acids. Unmatched junction bases numbered 12, after V lost 6 bases and J lost 3 bases. CDR1 is SGHRS, CDR2 YFSETQ, per germline. DNA for the CDR3: TGCGCCAGCAAAATCTCAGGCGGGGGAGTCTACGAGCAGTACTTC. It codes for CASKISGGGVYEQYF.

The rearrangement joins TRBV19 to TRBJ1-1, with D possibly matching TRBD1 (5 bases). From germline, CDR1 is LNHDA and CDR2 SQIVND (reference sequence). Trimming cost V 5 bases and J 1 base, with 23 bases left between them. The CDR3 has 18 residues. The CDR3 DNA reads as TGTGCCAGTAGTTCCTGGGGCCGAGACAAGAAACCGAACACTGAAGCTTTCTTT. Encoded protein: CASSSWGRDKKPNTEAFF.

The rearrangement joins TRBV6-1 to TRBJ1-2; no reliable D call. Trimming stripped 0 bases from V and 8 bases from J, with 16 bases between. Per germline, CDR1 MNHNS and CDR2 SASEGT. The CDR3 extends over 15 amino acids. The CDR3 nucleotides are TGTGCCAGCAGTGAAGCGCGAAGCCCTGTCGGGGGCTACACCTTC. This translates into CASSEARSPVGGYTF.

The chain has TRBV28 and TRBJ2-7; 10 positions agree with TRBD2. With V trimmed by 4 bases and J by 5 bases, 11 bases remained unmatched. The CDR3 has 16 residues. Germline lookup yields CDR1 MDHEN and CDR2 SYDVKM. The CDR3 coding sequence is TGTGCCAGCAGTTCCCTCCTAGCGGGAGTATTCCACGAGCAGTACTTC. This sequence encodes CASSSLLAGVFHEQYF.

The V gene is TRBV4-1, the J gene TRBJ1-2; D might be TRBD1 (5 bases). Germline CDR1 and CDR2: MGHRA and YSYEKL. The CDR3 runs 13 residues. V was pared by 1 base and J by 10 bases, with 13 bases between. In nucleotides, the CDR3 is TGCGCCAGCAGCCAAGTGGGACTGGACGACTACACCTTC. Protein product: CASSQVGLDDYTF.

The rearrangement uses TRBV5-1 and TRBJ2-2, with D possibly matching TRBD2 (5 bases). Trimming removed 4 bases from V and 3 bases from J, with 16 bases in between. This CDR3 has 16 residues. Germline V gives CDR1 SGHRS, CDR2 YFSETQ. CDR3 in DNA: TGCGCCAGCAGCGTGAGCGGAACGCGGGACACCGGGGAGCTGTTTTTT. Protein product: CASSVSGTRDTGELFF.

J is TRBJ1-6 and V is TRBV5-1; 9 bases agree with TRBD1. This CDR3 region has 14 residues. V lost 4 bases, J lost 12 bases, and 8 bases stayed unmatched. The germline gives CDR1 SGHRS, CDR2 YFSETQ. The CDR3 DNA sequence: TGCGCCAGCAGCCCCGGGACAGGGAACGGACCCCTCCACTTT. Residues: CASSPGTGNGPLHF.

V gene TRBV11-2 combines with J gene TRBJ2-7; TRBD2 is a possible D gene (6 bases). Trimming stripped 0 bases from V and 5 bases from J, with 20 bases between. From germline, CDR1 is SGHAT and CDR2 FQNNGV. The CDR3 loop spans 17 amino acids. The CDR3 here is CASSLEYSGGLYHEQYF. The CDR3 nucleotides are TGTGCCAGCAGCTTAGAGTATTCCGGGGGACTCTACCACGAGCAGTACTTC.

Regarding this clone: This same CDR3 is encoded by further DNA sequences in the sample. CDR3 nucleotide sequence: TGTGCCAGCAGCTTAGGGGAGTACAATGAGCAGTTCTTC. Protein sequence: CASSLGEYNEQFF. The rearrangement links TRBV7-9 to TRBJ2-1, with a possible D match to TRBD2 (5 bases). In germline, CDR1 is SEHNR, CDR2 FQNEAQ (reference sequence). V was shortened by 1 base and J by 4 bases, with 5 bases between the two germline ends. The length of the CDR3 is 13 residues. Combining the CDR3 with reference TRBV7-9 and TRBJ2-1 gives the whole variable domain DTGVSQNPRHKITKRGQNVTFRCDPISEHNRLYWYRQTLGQGPEFLTYFQNEAQLEKSRLLSDRFSAERPKGSFSTLEIQRTEQGDSAMYLCASSLGEYNEQFFGPGTRLTVL.

The CDR3 nucleotides read TGTGCCAGCTCACCCGGGACAACCACTGCCGAGCAGTACTTC. Translating gives CASSPGTTTAEQYF. The J gene is TRBJ2-7, the V gene TRBV18; maybe TRBD1 (6 bases). Germline assignment: CDR1 KGHSH and CDR2 LQKENI. The V end lost 3 bases, the J end lost 6 bases, and 15 bases lay between the germline ends. The length of the CDR3 is 14 residues.

The genes are TRBV5-4 and TRBJ2-1; 9 bases agree with TRBD1. After removal of 1 base from V and 6 bases from J, the junction contained 5 bases not matched to a gene. Germline V gene data show CDR1 as SGHNT and CDR2 as YYREEE (reference sequence). The CDR3 contains 15 residues. The CDR3 region is CASSLIQGAANEQFF. The DNA for the CDR3 is TGTGCCAGCAGCTTGATACAGGGGGCTGCCAATGAGCAGTTCTTC. Complete variable domain (other parts from reference TRBV5-4 and TRBJ2-1): ETGVTQSPTHLIKTRGQQVTLRCSSQSGHNTVSWYQQALGQGPQFIFQYYREEENGRGNFPPRFSGLQFPNYSSELNVNALELDDSALYLCASSLIQGAANEQFFGPGTRLTVL.

This chain links TRBV5-4 with TRBJ1-4, with TRBD1 matching 7 bases. The CDR3 totals 16 residues. Looked up from germline, CDR1 is SGHNT and CDR2 is YYREEE (reference sequence). With V trimmed by 0 bases and J by 0 bases, 2 bases remained unmatched. CDR3 DNA sequence: TGTGCCAGCAGCTTGGGCCAGGGGGCAACTAATGAAAAACTGTTTTTT. This translates into CASSLGQGATNEKLFF.

The rearrangement uses TRBV18 and TRBJ2-5, with D uncertain. Germline CDR1 and CDR2: KGHSH and LQKENI. The ends were cut back, 1 base at V and 5 bases at J, with 8 bases in the middle. This CDR3 region has 13 residues. CDR3 amino acids: CASSPRPDETQYF. The CDR3 nucleotides read TGTGCCAGCTCACCACGTCCAGATGAGACCCAGTACTTC.

The chain uses TRBV18 and TRBJ1-3, with D possibly matching TRBD1 (5 bases). CDR1 and CDR2 from the germline V gene are KGHSH and LQKENI. V shed 5 bases and J shed 1 base, with 12 bases lying between them. The CDR3 spans 15 residues. CDR3 loop: CASSARGMSGNTIYF. The CDR3 region has the DNA TGTGCCAGCTCAGCCCGGGGGATGTCTGGAAACACCATATATTTT.

The genes are TRBV19 and TRBJ1-2, with 8 nucleotides matching TRBD1. J was trimmed by 4 bases and V by 3 bases; bases with no gene match: 1. This CDR3 is built from 13 residues. Germline V gene data show CDR1 as LNHDA and CDR2 as SQIVND (reference sequence). In DNA, the CDR3 is TGTGCCAGTAGTATGGGGACAGGCTATGGCTACACCTTC. Residues: CASSMGTGYGYTF.

The chain uses TRBV5-6 and TRBJ1-5; no clear D. V shed 0 bases and J shed 0 bases, with 10 bases lying between them. The CDR3 contains 16 residues. The germline V gene encodes CDR1 SGHDT and CDR2 YYEEEE. The CDR3 sequence is CASSLAAAYSNQPQHF. Here the CDR3 DNA reads TGTGCCAGCAGCTTGGCTGCGGCCTATAGCAATCAGCCCCAGCATTTT.